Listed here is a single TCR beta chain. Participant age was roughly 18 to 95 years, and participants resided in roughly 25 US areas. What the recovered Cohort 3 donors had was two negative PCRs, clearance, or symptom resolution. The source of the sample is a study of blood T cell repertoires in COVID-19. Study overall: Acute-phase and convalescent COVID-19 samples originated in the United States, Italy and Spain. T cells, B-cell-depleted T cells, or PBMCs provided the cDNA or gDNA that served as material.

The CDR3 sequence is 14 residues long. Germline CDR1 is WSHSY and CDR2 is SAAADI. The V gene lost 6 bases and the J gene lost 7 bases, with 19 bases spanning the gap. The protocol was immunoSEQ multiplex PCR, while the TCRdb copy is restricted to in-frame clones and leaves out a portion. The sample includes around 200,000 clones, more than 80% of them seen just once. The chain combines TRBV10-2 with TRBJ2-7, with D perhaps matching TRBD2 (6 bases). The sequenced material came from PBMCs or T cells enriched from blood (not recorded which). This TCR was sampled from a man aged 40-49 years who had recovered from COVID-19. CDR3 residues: CASRTLAPRGEQYF. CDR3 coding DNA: TGCGCCAGCAGAACCCTAGCGCCAAGAGGGGAGCAGTACTTC.